A single sample gave rise to the 24 T cell receptor beta chains below, sequenced in a study of identical twins. TCRdb reprocessed the 5' RACE reads via MiXCR and lists one record per CDR3 protein. Among approximately 890,000 distinct CDR3 sequences, over 9% were seen once, and the ten largest hold around 1.5%. These data also featured in a second study, about yellow fever vaccine responses in identical twins.

The sample was PBMCs. These receptors were taken from a young woman in good health.

A word on this clonotype: At one boundary the junction diverges from the germline segment, which might be a read error. The chain recombines TRBV20-1 with TRBJ2-1, with a possible D match to TRBD2 (5 bases). Germline loops: CDR1 DFQATT, CDR2 SNEGSKA (reference sequence). The CDR3 length is 12 residues. The CDR3 sequence: CSAPSSYYEQFF. The CDR3 DNA reads TGCAGTGCGCCTAGCTCCTACTATGAGCAGTTCTTC.

The gene calls are TRBV10-3 and TRBJ2-2, with a weak D call TRBD2 (5 bases). Germline CDR1 ENHRY, CDR2 SYGVKD. V was cut by 3 bases and J by 6 bases, with 14 bases left in between. The CDR3 is 15 amino acids. CDR3 amino acids: CAISDSMGVSGELFF. For the CDR3, the DNA is TGTGCCATCAGTGATTCAATGGGAGTCTCCGGGGAGCTGTTTTTT.

This clonotype was seen only a few times. V is TRBV27 and J is TRBJ1-6; D perhaps matches TRBD1 (6 bases). Trimming removed 6 bases at V and 8 bases at J, with 14 bases between. The CDR3 consists of 14 residues. Germline loops: CDR1 MNHEY, CDR2 SMNVEV (reference sequence). CDR3 nucleotides: TGTGCCAGCAGCCTGACAGGTTTGGATTCACCCCTCCACTTT. It is translated as CASSLTGLDSPLHF.

V usage is TRBV5-4 and J usage is TRBJ2-1; D is undetermined. CDR1 and CDR2 (germline): SGHNT, YYREEE (reference sequence). This CDR3 contains 12 residues. Trimming took off 7 bases at V and 8 bases at J, with 13 bases between the two ends. In DNA, the CDR3 is TGTGCCAGCGGCCCTCCGGGCGATGAGCAGTTCTTC. Translating gives CASGPPGDEQFF.

V gene TRBV7-8 combines with J gene TRBJ1-1; D not certain. The germline V and J ends were trimmed by 1 base and 1 base, with 10 bases remaining between them. Germline V gene data show CDR1 as SGHVS and CDR2 as FQNEAQ. CDR3 size: 15 residues. The CDR3 region is CASSLVPQRNTEAFF. DNA of the CDR3: TGTGCCAGCAGCTTAGTCCCCCAGAGGAACACTGAAGCTTTCTTT.

This clonotype occurred a few times. The chain has TRBV7-8 and TRBJ2-7; TRBD1 might be the D (7 bases). Looked up from germline, CDR1 is SGHVS and CDR2 is FQNEAQ. The CDR3 contains 11 residues. Trimming took 8 bases from V and 7 from J, leaving 12 bases between them. This chain's CDR3 is CASLAGQEQYF. CDR3 bases: TGTGCCAGCCTTGCGGGACAGGAGCAGTACTTC.

The chain joins TRBV28 to TRBJ2-7; TRBD1 is a possible D gene (6 bases). Germline V lookup: CDR1 MDHEN, CDR2 SYDVKM. V gave up 6 bases and J gave up 0 bases, with 15 bases separating them. The CDR3 sequence is 15 residues long. For the CDR3, the DNA is TGTGCCAGCAGCAACAGGGCGATCTACTCCTACGAGCAGTACGTC. Protein: CASSNRAIYSYEQYV.

The chain combines TRBV2 with TRBJ1-2; 9 bases are a match to TRBD1. V shed 7 bases and J 8 bases; nucleotides not matched to a gene: 5. The CDR3 is 12 residues long. The germline CDR1 and CDR2 sequences are SNHLY and FYNNEI. The CDR3 loop reads CASTWTGDGYTF. Here the CDR3 DNA reads TGTGCCAGCACCTGGACAGGGGACGGCTACACCTTC.

The sample holds a few counts of this clonotype. The chain uses TRBV28 and TRBJ1-5; D may be TRBD1 (6 bases). The V end was cut by 5 bases, the J end by 6 bases, with 14 bases between. CDR1 is MDHEN, CDR2 SYDVKM, per germline. The CDR3 sequence is 14 residues long. CDR3 region: CASSPGAWGQPQHF. The CDR3 DNA reads TGTGCCAGCAGTCCGGGGGCCTGGGGTCAGCCCCAGCATTTT.

This clonotype occurred many times. The gene calls are TRBV12-3 or TRBV12-4 and TRBJ2-1; 8 bases fit TRBD2. V dropped 3 bases and J dropped 3; count of bases not matched to a gene: 7. This CDR3 contains 16 residues. The CDR3 is CASSFAAGGLYNEQFF. DNA of the CDR3: TGTGCCAGCAGTTTTGCGGCGGGAGGACTCTACAATGAGCAGTTCTTC.

This clonotype was counted between two and nine times. V usage is TRBV12-3 or TRBV12-4 and J usage is TRBJ2-2; 8 bases match TRBD2. The CDR3 extends over 19 amino acids. The ends lost 2 bases at V and 0 bases at J; junction bases unmatched: 11. Here the CDR3 reads CASSLRTSLKRTNTGELFF. CDR3 bases: TGTGCCAGCAGTTTAAGGACTAGCCTCAAGAGGACGAACACCGGGGAGCTGTTTTTT.

The CDR3 loop reads CSAPTGAADSPLHF. In nucleotides, the CDR3 is TGCAGTGCACCGACAGGGGCGGCAGATTCACCCCTCCACTTT. The genes are TRBV20-1 and TRBJ1-6; 8 nucleotides align to TRBD1. This CDR3 contains 14 residues. Germline assignment: CDR1 DFQATT and CDR2 SNEGSKA (reference sequence). The V gene end was trimmed by 6 bases and the J gene end by 8 bases; junction bases not matched to a gene: 9.

This chain links TRBV5-4 with TRBJ2-7; D remains unclear. Trimming cost V 4 bases and J 2 bases, with 16 bases left between them. CDR1 is SGHNT, CDR2 YYREEE, per germline (reference sequence). The CDR3 has 15 residues. The CDR3 region has the DNA TGTGCCAGCAGCCCAACCGTGTTAAGTGCCTACGAGCAGTACTTC. Its protein is CASSPTVLSAYEQYF. Filled out from reference TRBV5-4 and TRBJ2-7, the complete variable domain reads ETGVTQSPTHLIKTRGQQVTLRCSSQSGHNTVSWYQQALGQGPQFIFQYYREEENGRGNFPPRFSGLQFPNYSSELNVNALELDDSALYLCASSPTVLSAYEQYFGPGTRLTVT.

This clonotype was observed at least ten times. The V call is TRBV20-1, the J call TRBJ2-2; 9 bases map to TRBD2. In germline, CDR1 is DFQATT, CDR2 SNEGSKA (reference sequence). J lost 5 bases, V lost 5 bases, and 12 bases had no gene match. This CDR3 has 16 amino acids. The CDR3 nucleotides are TGCAGTGCTCCCACCCTGGCGGGAGGGGGGACCGGGGAGCTGTTTTTT. This codes for CSAPTLAGGGTGELFF.

The CDR3 loop reads CASEGVQETQYF. CDR3 sequence (DNA): TGTGCCAGCGAGGGGGTCCAAGAGACCCAGTACTTC. V usage is TRBV3-1 and J usage is TRBJ2-5; D might be TRBD1 (6 bases). Per germline, CDR1 LGHDT and CDR2 YNNKEL (reference sequence). Deletions cut 8 bases from V and 1 base from J, with 8 bases between. This CDR3 spans 12 amino acids.

This clonotype was detected only a few times. CDR3 residues: CASSREDRREGDNEQFF. CDR3 coding DNA: TGTGCCAGCAGCAGGGAGGACAGAAGGGAAGGGGACAATGAGCAGTTCTTC. This chain links TRBV12-3 or TRBV12-4 with TRBJ2-1; D is perhaps TRBD1 or TRBD2 (6 bases each). CDR3 length equals 17 residues. Trimming removed 6 bases from V and 5 bases from J, with 23 bases in between.

This clonotype was seen repeatedly, ten times or more. The chain joins TRBV5-1 to TRBJ1-5; D might be TRBD1 (6 bases). This CDR3 is built from 18 residues. V was shortened by 4 bases and J by 3 bases, with 23 bases between the two germline ends. The germline V gene has CDR1 SGHRS and CDR2 YFSETQ. The CDR3 region has the DNA TGCGCCAGCAGCCCCCGGGGGCTCAGCGGGAATCCCAATCAGCCCCAGCATTTT. Translating it yields CASSPRGLSGNPNQPQHF.

The rearrangement joins TRBV20-1 to TRBJ2-2, with 7 bases lining up with TRBD2. Trimming removed 3 bases from V and 4 bases from J; junction bases left unmatched: 2. This CDR3 spans 13 amino acids. Germline V gene data show CDR1 as DFQATT and CDR2 as SNEGSKA (reference sequence). CDR3 loop: CSASWGGTGELFF. The DNA for the CDR3 is TGCAGTGCTAGTTGGGGGGGCACCGGGGAGCTGTTTTTT.

The chain carries TRBV15 and TRBJ2-7; D unresolved. The V gene lost 0 bases and the J gene lost 5 bases, with 8 bases spanning the gap. Germline V gene data show CDR1 as LNHNV and CDR2 as YYDKDF (reference sequence). This CDR3 region has 13 residues. The CDR3 here is CATSRDGAHEQYV. The CDR3 nucleotides are TGTGCCACCAGCAGAGATGGAGCCCACGAGCAGTACGTC.

This clonotype was detected only a few times. This chain links TRBV5-4 with TRBJ2-3; D remains unclear. The germline CDR1 and CDR2 sequences are SGHNT and YYREEE (reference sequence). V lost 5 bases to trimming and J lost 1 base, with 14 bases between them. The CDR3 extends over 15 amino acids. The CDR3 spells CASRESGWGTDTQYF. As DNA, the CDR3 is TGTGCCAGCAGGGAATCGGGCTGGGGCACAGATACGCAGTATTTT.

This clonotype was recorded at least ten times. V usage is TRBV29-1 and J usage is TRBJ1-1; D not resolved. V lost 6 bases, J lost 3 bases, and 14 bases lay in between. Germline V lookup: CDR1 SQVTM, CDR2 ANQGSEA. The CDR3 runs 13 residues. The CDR3 DNA reads TGCAGCGTCCAAATATCGGTCGACACTGAAGCTTTCTTT. Its translation: CSVQISVDTEAFF.

The chain has TRBV13 and TRBJ2-1, with D uncertain. Per germline, CDR1 PRHDT and CDR2 FYEKMQ (reference sequence). This CDR3 region has 12 residues. Deletions cut 1 base from V and 16 bases from J, with 14 bases between. The CDR3 region has the DNA TGTGCCAGCAGCTTAGATCGAACCCAAGCCTTCTTC. It codes for CASSLDRTQAFF.

There are a few counts of this clonotype. V is TRBV20-1 and J is TRBJ1-3; perhaps TRBD1 as D (5 bases). The germline CDR1 and CDR2 sequences are DFQATT and SNEGSKA (reference sequence). The ends were cut back, 0 bases at V and 7 bases at J, with 13 bases in the middle. CDR3 length: 14 residues. The DNA of the CDR3 is TGCAGTGCTAGAGACTCCGGGGCTGTGAACACCATATATTTT. Translation: CSARDSGAVNTIYF.

V is TRBV29-1 and J is TRBJ2-5; no clear D gene. Trimming pared 7 bases from V and 1 base from J, leaving 10 bases between. The CDR3 is 12 residues long. Germline loops: CDR1 SQVTM, CDR2 ANQGSEA. CDR3: CSGSRLQETQYF. In DNA form, the CDR3 reads TGCAGCGGATCCCGGCTCCAAGAGACCCAGTACTTC.